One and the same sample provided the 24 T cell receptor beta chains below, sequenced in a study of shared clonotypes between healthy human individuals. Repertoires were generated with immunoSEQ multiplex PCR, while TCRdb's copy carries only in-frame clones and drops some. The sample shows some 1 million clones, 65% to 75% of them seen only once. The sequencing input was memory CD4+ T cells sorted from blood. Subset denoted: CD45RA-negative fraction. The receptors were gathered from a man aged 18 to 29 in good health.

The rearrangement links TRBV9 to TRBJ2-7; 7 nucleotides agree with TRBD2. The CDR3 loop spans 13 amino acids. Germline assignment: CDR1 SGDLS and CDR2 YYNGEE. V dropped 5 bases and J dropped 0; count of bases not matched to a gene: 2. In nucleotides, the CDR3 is TGTGCCAGCAGTCTAGCGGACTCCTACGAGCAGTACTTC. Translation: CASSLADSYEQYF. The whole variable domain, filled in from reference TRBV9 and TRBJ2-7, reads DSGVTQTPKHLITATGQRVTLRCSPRSGDLSVYWYQQSLDQGLQFLIQYYNGEERAKGNILERFSAQQFPDLHSELNLSSLELGDSALYFCASSLADSYEQYFGPGTRLTVT.

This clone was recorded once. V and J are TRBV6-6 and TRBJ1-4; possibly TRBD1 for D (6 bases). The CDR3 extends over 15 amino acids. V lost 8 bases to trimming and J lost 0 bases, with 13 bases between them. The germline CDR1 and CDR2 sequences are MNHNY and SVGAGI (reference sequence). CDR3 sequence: CASRTDVATNEKLFF. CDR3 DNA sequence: TGTGCCAGCCGGACAGACGTTGCAACTAATGAAAAACTGTTTTTT.

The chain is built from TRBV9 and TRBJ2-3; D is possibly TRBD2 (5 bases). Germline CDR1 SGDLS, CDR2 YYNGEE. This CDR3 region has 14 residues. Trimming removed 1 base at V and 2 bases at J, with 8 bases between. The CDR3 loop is CASSVTRVTDTQYF. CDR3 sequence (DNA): TGTGCCAGCAGCGTAACGAGGGTCACAGATACGCAGTATTTT.

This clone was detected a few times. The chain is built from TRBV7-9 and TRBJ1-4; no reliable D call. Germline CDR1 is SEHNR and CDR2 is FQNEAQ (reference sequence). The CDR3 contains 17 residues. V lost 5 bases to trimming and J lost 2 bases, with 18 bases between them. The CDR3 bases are TGTGCCAGCAGCCCCACGGTGGCATTGGGGACTAATGAAAAACTGTTTTTT. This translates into CASSPTVALGTNEKLFF.

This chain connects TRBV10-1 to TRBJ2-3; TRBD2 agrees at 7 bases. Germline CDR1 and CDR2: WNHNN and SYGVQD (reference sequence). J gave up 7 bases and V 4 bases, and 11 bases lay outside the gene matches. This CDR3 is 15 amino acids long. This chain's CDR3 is CASSGAEGTTNTQYF. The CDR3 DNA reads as TGCGCCAGCAGTGGTGCTGAGGGGACTACAAATACGCAGTATTTT.

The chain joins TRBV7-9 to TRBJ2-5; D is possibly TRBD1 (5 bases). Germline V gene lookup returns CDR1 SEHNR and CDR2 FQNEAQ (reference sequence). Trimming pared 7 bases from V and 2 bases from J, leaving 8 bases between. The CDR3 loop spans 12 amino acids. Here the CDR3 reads CASTQGQETQYF. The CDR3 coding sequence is TGTGCCAGCACGCAGGGACAAGAGACCCAGTACTTC.

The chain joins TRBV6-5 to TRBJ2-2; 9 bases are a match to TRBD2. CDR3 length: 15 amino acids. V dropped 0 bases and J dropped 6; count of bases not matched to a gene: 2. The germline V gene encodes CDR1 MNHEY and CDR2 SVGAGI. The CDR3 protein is CASSYSSGSAGELFF. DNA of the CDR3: TGTGCCAGCAGTTACTCTAGCGGGAGCGCCGGGGAGCTGTTTTTT.

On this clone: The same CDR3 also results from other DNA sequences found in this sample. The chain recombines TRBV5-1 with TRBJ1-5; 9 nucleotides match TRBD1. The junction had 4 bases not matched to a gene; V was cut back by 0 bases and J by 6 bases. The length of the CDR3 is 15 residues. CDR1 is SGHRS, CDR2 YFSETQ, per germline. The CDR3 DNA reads TGCGCCAGCAGCTTGGGGGACAGGGAAGGTCAGCCCCAGCATTTT. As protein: CASSLGDREGQPQHF.

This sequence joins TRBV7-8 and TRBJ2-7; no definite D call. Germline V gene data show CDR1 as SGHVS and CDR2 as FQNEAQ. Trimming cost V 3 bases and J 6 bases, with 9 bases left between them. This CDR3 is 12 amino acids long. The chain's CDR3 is CASSLVVGEQYF. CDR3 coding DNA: TGTGCCAGCAGCTTGGTAGTAGGCGAGCAGTACTTC.

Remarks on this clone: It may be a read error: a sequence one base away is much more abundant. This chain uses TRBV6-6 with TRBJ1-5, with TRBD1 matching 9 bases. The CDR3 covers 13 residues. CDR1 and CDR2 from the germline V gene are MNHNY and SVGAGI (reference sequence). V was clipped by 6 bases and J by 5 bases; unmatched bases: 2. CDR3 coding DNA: TGTGCCAGCAGGCGGACAGGGGATCAGCCCCAGCATTTT. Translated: CASRRTGDQPQHF.

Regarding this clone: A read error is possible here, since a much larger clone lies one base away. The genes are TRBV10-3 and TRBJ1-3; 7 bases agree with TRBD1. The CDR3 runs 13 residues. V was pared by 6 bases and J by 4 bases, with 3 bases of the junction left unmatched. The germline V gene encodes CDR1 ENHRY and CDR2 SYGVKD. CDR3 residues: CAISPGGGNTIYF. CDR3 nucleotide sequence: TGTGCCATCAGCCCAGGGGGAGGAAACACCATATATTTT.

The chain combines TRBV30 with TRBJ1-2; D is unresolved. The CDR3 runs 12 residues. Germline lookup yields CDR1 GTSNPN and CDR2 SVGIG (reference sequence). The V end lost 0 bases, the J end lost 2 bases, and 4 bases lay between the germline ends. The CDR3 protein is CAWSVENYGYTF. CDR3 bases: TGTGCCTGGAGTGTGGAAAACTATGGCTACACCTTC.

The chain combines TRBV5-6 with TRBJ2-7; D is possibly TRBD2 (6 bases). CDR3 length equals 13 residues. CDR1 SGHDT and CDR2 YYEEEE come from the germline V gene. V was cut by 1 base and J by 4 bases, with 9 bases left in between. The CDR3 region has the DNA TGTGCCAGCAGCTTGCGGGCGGGGTACGAGCAGTACTTC. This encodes CASSLRAGYEQYF.

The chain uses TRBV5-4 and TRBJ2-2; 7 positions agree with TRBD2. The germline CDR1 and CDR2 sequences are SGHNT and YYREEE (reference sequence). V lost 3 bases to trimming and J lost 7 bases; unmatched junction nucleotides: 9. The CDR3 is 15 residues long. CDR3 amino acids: CASSSAGRSYGELFF. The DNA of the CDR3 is TGTGCCAGCAGCTCTGCCGGGAGGTCATACGGGGAGCTGTTTTTT. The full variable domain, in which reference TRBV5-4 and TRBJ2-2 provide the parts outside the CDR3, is ETGVTQSPTHLIKTRGQQVTLRCSSQSGHNTVSWYQQALGQGPQFIFQYYREEENGRGNFPPRFSGLQFPNYSSELNVNALELDDSALYLCASSSAGRSYGELFFGEGSRLTVL.

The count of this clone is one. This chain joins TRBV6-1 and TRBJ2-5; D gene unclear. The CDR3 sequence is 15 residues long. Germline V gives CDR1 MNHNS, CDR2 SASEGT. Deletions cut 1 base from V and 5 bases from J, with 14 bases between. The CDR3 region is CASSEGVSFAETQYF. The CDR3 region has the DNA TGTGCCAGCAGTGAAGGGGTCAGTTTTGCGGAGACCCAGTACTTC.

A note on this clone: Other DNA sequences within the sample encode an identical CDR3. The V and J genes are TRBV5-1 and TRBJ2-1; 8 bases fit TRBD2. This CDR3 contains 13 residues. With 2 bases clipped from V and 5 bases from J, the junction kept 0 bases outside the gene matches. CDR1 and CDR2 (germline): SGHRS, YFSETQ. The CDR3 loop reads CASSFSGNNEQFF. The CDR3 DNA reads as TGCGCCAGCAGCTTTAGCGGGAACAATGAGCAGTTCTTC.

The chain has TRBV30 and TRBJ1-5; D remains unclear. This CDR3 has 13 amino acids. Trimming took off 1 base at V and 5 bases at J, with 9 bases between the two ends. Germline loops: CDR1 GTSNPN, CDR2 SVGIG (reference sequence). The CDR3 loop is CAWSAGSHQPQHF. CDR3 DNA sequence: TGTGCCTGGAGTGCGGGTTCTCATCAGCCCCAGCATTTT.

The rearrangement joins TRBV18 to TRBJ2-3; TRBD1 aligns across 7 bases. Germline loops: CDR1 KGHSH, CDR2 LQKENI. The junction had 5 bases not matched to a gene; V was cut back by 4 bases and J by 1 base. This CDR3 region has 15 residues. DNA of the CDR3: TGTGCCAGCTCACAGACGGGGACAGGCACAGATACGCAGTATTTT. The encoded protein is CASSQTGTGTDTQYF.

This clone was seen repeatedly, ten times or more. For the CDR3, the DNA is TGTGCCAGTAGTACCACGACAGGGCGCTCTGGAAACACCATATATTTT. This encodes CASSTTTGRSGNTIYF. This chain links TRBV19 with TRBJ1-3; the match to TRBD1 covers 7 bases. The CDR3 has 16 amino acids. Germline V lookup: CDR1 LNHDA, CDR2 SQIVND (reference sequence). V gave up 4 bases and J gave up 0 bases; unmatched junction bases: 6.

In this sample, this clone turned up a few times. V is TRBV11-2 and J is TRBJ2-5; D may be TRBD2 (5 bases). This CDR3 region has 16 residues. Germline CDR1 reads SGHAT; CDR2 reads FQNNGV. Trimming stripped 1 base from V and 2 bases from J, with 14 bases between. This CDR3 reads CASSLGLTRVQETQYF. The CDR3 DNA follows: TGTGCCAGCAGCTTAGGCCTAACTAGGGTACAAGAGACCCAGTACTTC.

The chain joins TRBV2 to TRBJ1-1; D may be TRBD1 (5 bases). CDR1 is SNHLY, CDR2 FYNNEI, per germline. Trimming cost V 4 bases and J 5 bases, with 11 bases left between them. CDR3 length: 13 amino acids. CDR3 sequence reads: CASSVREGTEAFF. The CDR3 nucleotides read TGTGCCAGCAGTGTTCGGGAGGGGACTGAAGCTTTCTTT.

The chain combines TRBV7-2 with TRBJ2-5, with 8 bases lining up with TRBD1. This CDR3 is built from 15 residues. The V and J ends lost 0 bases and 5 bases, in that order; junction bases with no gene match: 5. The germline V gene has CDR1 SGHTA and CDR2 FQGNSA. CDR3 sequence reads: CASSLARDRMETQYF. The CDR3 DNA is TGTGCCAGCAGCTTAGCCAGGGACAGGATGGAGACCCAGTACTTC. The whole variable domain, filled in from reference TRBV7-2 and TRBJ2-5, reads GAGVSQSPSNKVTEKGKDVELRCDPISGHTALYWYRQSLGQGLEFLIYFQGNSAPDKSGLPSDRFSAERTGGSVSTLTIQRTQQEDSAVYLCASSLARDRMETQYFGPGTRLLVL.

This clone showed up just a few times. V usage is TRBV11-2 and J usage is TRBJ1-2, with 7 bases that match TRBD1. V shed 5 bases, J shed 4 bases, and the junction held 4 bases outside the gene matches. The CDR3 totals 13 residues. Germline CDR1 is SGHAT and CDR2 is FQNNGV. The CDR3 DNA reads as TGTGCCAGCAGCCCCGCAGGGGGCTATGGCTACACCTTC. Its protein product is CASSPAGGYGYTF.

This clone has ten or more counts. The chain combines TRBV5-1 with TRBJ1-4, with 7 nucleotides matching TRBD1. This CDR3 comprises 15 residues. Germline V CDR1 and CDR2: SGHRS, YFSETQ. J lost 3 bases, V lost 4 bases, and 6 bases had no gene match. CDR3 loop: CASSGQTGPNEKLFF. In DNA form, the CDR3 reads TGCGCCAGCAGCGGTCAGACAGGGCCTAATGAAAAACTGTTTTTT. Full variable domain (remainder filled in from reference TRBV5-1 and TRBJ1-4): KAGVTQTPRYLIKTRGQQVTLSCSPISGHRSVSWYQQTPGQGLQFLFEYFSETQRNKGNFPGRFSGRQFSNSRSEMNVSTLELGDSALYLCASSGQTGPNEKLFFGSGTQLSVL.